The 28 T cell receptor beta chains below were found in one sample sequenced in a study of T-cell memory formation after mild COVID-19. TCRdb reanalysed the 5' RACE reads using MiXCR and keeps one entry per CDR3 protein. The sample holds some 300,000 distinct CDR3 sequences, 20% to 25% seen once. The sequencing input was PBMCs or a T cell subset sorted from them (not recorded which). Receptors were obtained from a man younger than 35 who had mild COVID-19 (a few samples of this study predate the infection). Cell type and time point are not known.

On this clonotype itself: One end of the junction does not line up with germline, which may come from a read error. The J gene is TRBJ2-5, the V gene TRBV12-3 or TRBV12-4, with D tentatively TRBD1 (7 bases). The CDR3 is 13 amino acids. The CDR3 spells CASSPQGGEAQYF. The DNA for the CDR3 is TGTGCCAGCAGTCCGCAGGGGGGAGAGGCCCAGTACTTC.

The genes are TRBV27 and TRBJ1-5; possibly TRBD1 for D (6 bases). The CDR3 is made up of 14 amino acids. CDR1 and CDR2 (germline): MNHEY, SMNVEV (reference sequence). Deletions cut 5 bases from V and 3 bases from J, with 11 bases between. The DNA of the CDR3 is TGTGCCAGCAGTACGGGGGGCGTCAATCAGCCCCAGCATTTT. This translates into CASSTGGVNQPQHF.

The chain employs TRBV7-2 and TRBJ1-5; unclear D gene. Trimming removed 3 bases from V and 3 bases from J, with 6 bases in between. Germline V CDR1 and CDR2: SGHTA, FQGNSA. The CDR3 sequence is 13 residues long. The CDR3 loop reads CASSFSNNQPQHF. The CDR3 nucleotides read TGTGCCAGCAGCTTTTCCAACAATCAGCCCCAGCATTTT.

This clonotype was seen a handful of times. This chain uses TRBV12-3 or TRBV12-4 with TRBJ1-3, with a possible D match to TRBD1 (5 bases). The CDR3 runs 17 residues. V was cut by 7 bases and J by 0 bases, with 19 bases left in between. The CDR3 loop reads CASTFPYDSDSGNTIYF. The CDR3 nucleotides read TGTGCCAGCACCTTCCCCTATGACAGTGACTCTGGAAACACCATATATTTT.

This clonotype has just a few counts. The rearrangement uses TRBV7-2 and TRBJ2-3; D not certain. The germline V and J ends were trimmed by 5 bases and 4 bases, with 10 bases remaining between them. CDR3 length: 13 amino acids. CDR1 SGHTA and CDR2 FQGNSA come from the germline V gene. DNA of the CDR3: TGTGCCAGCAGCCTCACACTTGCAGATACGCAGTATTTT. Its protein product is CASSLTLADTQYF. Full variable domain (outside the CDR3, taken from reference TRBV7-2 and TRBJ2-3): GAGVSQSPSNKVTEKGKDVELRCDPISGHTALYWYRQSLGQGLEFLIYFQGNSAPDKSGLPSDRFSAERTGGSVSTLTIQRTQQEDSAVYLCASSLTLADTQYFGPGTRLTVL.

Ten or more counts support this clonotype. The J gene is TRBJ1-1, the V gene TRBV5-1, with a weak D call TRBD1 (6 bases). The germline CDR1 and CDR2 sequences are SGHRS and YFSETQ. V lost 0 bases, J lost 6 bases, and 12 bases lay in between. This CDR3 is 14 amino acids long. The CDR3 loop reads CASSLVSGAAEAFF. The DNA for the CDR3 is TGCGCCAGCAGCTTGGTATCAGGGGCCGCTGAAGCTTTCTTT.

This clonotype showed up just a few times. The chain is built from TRBV7-3 and TRBJ1-3; 9 bases fit TRBD1. V shed 0 bases and J 2 bases; nucleotides not matched to a gene: 5. Germline V lookup: CDR1 SGHTA, CDR2 FQGTGA. The CDR3 spans 17 residues. CDR3 DNA: TGTGCCAGCAGCTTAACATCGGGACAGGGTACTGGAAACACCATATATTTT. Its translation: CASSLTSGQGTGNTIYF.

V and J are TRBV6-1 and TRBJ1-4; unclear D gene. Germline lookup yields CDR1 MNHNS and CDR2 SASEGT. Between the trimmed V and J ends, which lost 6 bases and 0 bases, there was a span of 17 bases. The CDR3 runs 17 residues. CDR3 protein: CASSQRASLATNEKLFF. For the CDR3, the DNA is TGTGCCAGCAGCCAACGGGCCAGCTTAGCAACTAATGAAAAACTGTTTTTT.

The chain joins TRBV5-5 to TRBJ1-5; 8 bases align to TRBD1. The CDR3 covers 15 residues. Germline V lookup: CDR1 SGHKS, CDR2 YYEKEE (reference sequence). V dropped 0 bases and J dropped 6; count of bases not matched to a gene: 5. The CDR3 coding sequence is TGTGCCAGCAGCTTGGGGCAGGGGGCTTCTCAGCCCCAGCATTTT. It specifies CASSLGQGASQPQHF.

This clonotype was seen more than once but under ten times. CDR3 in amino acids: CASSRDRAGYEQYF. CDR3 in DNA: TGTGCCAGCAGCCGGGACAGGGCAGGCTACGAGCAGTACTTC. This chain joins TRBV7-2 and TRBJ2-7; 9 nucleotides match TRBD1. Germline lookup yields CDR1 SGHTA and CDR2 FQGNSA. V was clipped by 5 bases and J by 3 bases; unmatched bases: 5. CDR3 length: 14 amino acids.

DNA of the CDR3: TGTGCCAGCAGCCGCTTTGGTAGCGGCTACGAGCAGTACTTC. Encoded protein: CASSRFGSGYEQYF. This chain connects TRBV11-2 to TRBJ2-7, with D possibly matching TRBD2 (6 bases). Germline assignment: CDR1 SGHAT and CDR2 FQNNGV. The CDR3 totals 14 residues. Trimming removed 5 bases from V and 3 bases from J, with 14 bases in between.

The chain combines TRBV27 with TRBJ2-3; TRBD1 agrees at 9 bases. The V gene's germline CDR1 is MNHEY and CDR2 SMNVEV (reference sequence). The CDR3 consists of 15 residues. The J segment lost 4 bases and the V segment lost 10 bases, leaving 12 bases of the junction unmatched. CDR3 in amino acids: CATAPGTGMADTQYF. In DNA, the CDR3 is TGTGCCACCGCACCCGGGACAGGGATGGCAGATACGCAGTATTTT.

This clonotype was counted ten times or more. DNA for the CDR3: TGTGCCAGCAGCCCGTGGACAGATCAGCCCCAGCATTTT. It translates to CASSPWTDQPQHF. The V and J genes are TRBV7-2 and TRBJ1-5; weak D call: TRBD1 (6 bases). The CDR3 extends over 13 amino acids. CDR1 is SGHTA, CDR2 FQGNSA, per germline. Trimming removed 5 bases from V and 5 bases from J, with 10 bases in between. The full variable domain, with the rest looked up from reference TRBV7-2 and TRBJ1-5, is GAGVSQSPSNKVTEKGKDVELRCDPISGHTALYWYRQSLGQGLEFLIYFQGNSAPDKSGLPSDRFSAERTGGSVSTLTIQRTQQEDSAVYLCASSPWTDQPQHFGDGTRLSIL.

This clonotype was counted ten times or more. The genes are TRBV10-3 and TRBJ1-4, with D tentatively TRBD1 (5 bases). In germline, CDR1 is ENHRY, CDR2 SYGVKD. The CDR3 consists of 14 residues. Trimming removed 0 bases from V and 8 bases from J, with 10 bases in between. CDR3 region: CAISESGGEEKLFF. The CDR3 DNA sequence: TGTGCCATCAGTGAGTCTGGAGGGGAGGAAAAACTGTTTTTT.

V usage is TRBV15 and J usage is TRBJ1-5; D is ambiguous. CDR1 and CDR2 (germline): LNHNV, YYDKDF (reference sequence). This CDR3 is 14 amino acids long. Deletions cut 4 bases from V and 6 bases from J, with 13 bases between. The CDR3 region is CATSTYEGGQPQHF. The CDR3 bases are TGTGCCACCAGCACCTACGAGGGCGGTCAGCCCCAGCATTTT.

The genes are TRBV4-1 and TRBJ2-7; 8 nucleotides match TRBD1. From germline, CDR1 is MGHRA and CDR2 YSYEKL. J lost 4 bases, V lost 4 bases, and 12 bases had no gene match. The CDR3 loop spans 16 amino acids. The CDR3 nucleotides are TGCGCCAGCAGCCTTGTGGACAGGGCTCGTGAGTACGAGCAGTACGTC. Protein product: CASSLVDRAREYEQYV.

This clonotype showed up just a few times. The chain recombines TRBV28 with TRBJ1-2; D not certain. CDR3 length: 13 amino acids. Trimming cost V 6 bases and J 8 bases, with 16 bases left between them. CDR1 is MDHEN and CDR2 is SYDVKM in the germline V gene. The CDR3 region is CASSEILGTGYTF. The CDR3 DNA sequence: TGTGCCAGCAGCGAGATTTTAGGTACAGGCTACACCTTC.

The chain is built from TRBV5-1 and TRBJ2-7; unclear D gene. This CDR3 has 13 amino acids. The germline CDR1 and CDR2 sequences are SGHRS and YFSETQ. With 0 bases removed from V and 7 bases from J, the gap between germline ends came to 11 bases. The CDR3 reads CASSLGRLEEQYF. The CDR3 DNA follows: TGCGCCAGCAGCTTGGGTAGGTTGGAGGAGCAGTACTTC.

The CDR3 sequence is CASSQEGRGRYQPQHF. The CDR3 DNA reads TGTGCCAGCAGCCAAGAAGGGAGAGGCCGGTATCAGCCCCAGCATTTT. The rearrangement links TRBV4-2 to TRBJ1-5; D not certain. Germline V lookup: CDR1 LGHNA, CDR2 YNFKEQ. The length of the CDR3 is 16 residues. The V end lost 0 bases, the J end lost 5 bases, and 14 bases lay between the germline ends.

There are a few counts of this clonotype. CDR3 DNA: TGTGCCAGCAGCTTGGGACCCGGGCTGAATGAGCAGTTCTTC. Its protein product is CASSLGPGLNEQFF. This chain links TRBV7-9 with TRBJ2-1; D may match TRBD1 or TRBD2 (5 bases each). V dropped 3 bases and J dropped 7 bases, with 13 bases sitting between them. Germline CDR1 SEHNR, CDR2 FQNEAQ (reference sequence). This CDR3 spans 14 amino acids. Together with reference TRBV7-9 and TRBJ2-1, the CDR3 gives the full variable domain: DTGVSQNPRHKITKRGQNVTFRCDPISEHNRLYWYRQTLGQGPEFLTYFQNEAQLEKSRLLSDRFSAERPKGSFSTLEIQRTEQGDSAMYLCASSLGPGLNEQFFGPGTRLTVL.

The J gene is TRBJ1-6, the V gene TRBV7-3; 8 bases map to TRBD1. CDR3 size: 15 residues. V lost 4 bases to trimming and J lost 7 bases; unmatched junction nucleotides: 6. Germline-derived CDR1 and CDR2 are SGHTA and FQGTGA. CDR3 in amino acids: CASSYPGQVNSPLHF. The CDR3 DNA follows: TGTGCCAGCAGCTATCCGGGACAGGTCAATTCACCCCTCCACTTT. The full variable domain, rest sourced from reference TRBV7-3 and TRBJ1-6, is GAGVSQTPSNKVTEKGKYVELRCDPISGHTALYWYRQSLGQGPEFLIYFQGTGAADDSGLPNDRFFAVRPEGSVSTLKIQRTERGDSAVYLCASSYPGQVNSPLHFGNGTRLTVT.

The rearrangement uses TRBV7-9 and TRBJ2-7; D possibly corresponds to TRBD2 (5 bases). The V gene's germline CDR1 is SEHNR and CDR2 FQNEAQ (reference sequence). Between the trimmed V and J ends, which lost 1 base and 2 bases, there was a span of 15 bases. This CDR3 is 16 amino acids long. CDR3 residues: CASSLGVKRETYEQYF. The CDR3 coding sequence is TGTGCCAGCAGCTTAGGGGTTAAACGGGAAACCTACGAGCAGTACTTC.

This clonotype was counted a few times. The chain recombines TRBV15 with TRBJ1-1; D remains unclear. CDR1 is LNHNV and CDR2 is YYDKDF in the germline V gene (reference sequence). CDR3 size: 16 residues. Trimming removed 5 bases at V and 2 bases at J, with 18 bases between. CDR3 sequence (DNA): TGTGCCACCAGCGTTAGCAGTATCTTCCAAAACACTGAAGCTTTCTTT. Translating gives CATSVSSIFQNTEAFF. The complete variable domain, with remaining parts taken from reference TRBV15 and TRBJ1-1, reads DAMVIQNPRYQVTQFGKPVTLSCSQTLNHNVMYWYQQKSSQAPKLLFHYYDKDFNNEADTPDNFQSRRPNTSFCFLDIRSPGLGDTAMYLCATSVSSIFQNTEAFFGQGTRLTVV.

The V gene is TRBV7-2, the J gene TRBJ2-4; a weak D match, TRBD2 (6 bases). CDR3 length: 11 amino acids. CDR1 and CDR2 from the germline V gene are SGHTA and FQGNSA. CDR3 nucleotides: TGTGCGGGAGGCGGGGTGAACATTCAGTACTTC. Protein: CAGGGVNIQYF.

The chain links TRBV7-9 to TRBJ2-7; 8 bases agree with TRBD1. V trimming: 5 bases; J trimming: 2 bases; junction bases outside the gene matches: 8. This CDR3 contains 15 residues. Germline-derived CDR1 and CDR2 are SEHNR and FQNEAQ (reference sequence). The CDR3: CASSQDRDGPYEQYV. DNA of the CDR3: TGTGCCAGCAGCCAGGACAGGGATGGGCCCTACGAGCAGTACGTC.

This sequence joins TRBV2 and TRBJ1-1; D is unresolved. Germline V CDR1 and CDR2: SNHLY, FYNNEI. V gave up 1 base and J gave up 3 bases, with 9 bases separating them. CDR3 length: 14 amino acids. CDR3 coding DNA: TGTGCCAGCAGTGAAGGCGGCGGAGACACTGAAGCTTTCTTT. Encoded protein: CASSEGGGDTEAFF.

The chain employs TRBV6-5 and TRBJ1-3, with D possibly matching TRBD1 (5 bases). V was clipped by 6 bases and J by 3 bases, with 15 bases between them. This CDR3 spans 15 amino acids. CDR1 MNHEY and CDR2 SVGAGI come from the germline V gene. CDR3 in DNA: TGTGCCAGCAGCCGCGCGGGGGGTAGTGGAAACACCATATATTTT. Residues: CASSRAGGSGNTIYF.

The CDR3 coding sequence is TGTGCCAGTGGTCGGGCCACCGGGGAGCTGTTTTTT. It translates to CASGRATGELFF. The chain couples TRBV7-9 to TRBJ2-2, with no clear D. The CDR3 has 12 residues. V lost 9 bases and J 4 bases, leaving 9 bases between the germline ends. Germline V gene sequence: CDR1 SEHNR, CDR2 FQNEAQ (reference sequence).